This record looks at one T cell receptor (beta chain) sequence and its context. Its target is not known. The sample comes from a study of shared clonotypes between healthy human individuals. Findings and limits, study-wide: Donor clonotype sharing was expected to depend on sequencing depth.

This CDR3 contains 17 residues. Trimming took 5 bases from V and 0 from J, leaving 19 bases between them. Per germline, CDR1 MNHEY and CDR2 SMNVEV (reference sequence). Once extracted for a subset, genomic DNA was divided evenly among several immunoSEQ plates. Here immunoSEQ multiplex PCR was the method, and the copy in TCRdb shows in-frame clones only, minus some. Among a few million clones, just over 90% were seen once, and the ten largest hold about 1.7%. Naive-designated CD8 cells lacked CD45RO, were positively enriched for CCR7, and omitted terminally differentiated effector memory CD45RA+ cells.

The chain uses TRBV27 and TRBJ2-5; possibly TRBD2 for D (5 bases). This TCR came from a man aged 18 to 35 in good health. Some clones in this sample may be carry-over from other donors' samples. The material sequenced was naive CD8+ T cells from PBMCs. CDR3 protein: CASSRVAGFAYQETQYF. The CDR3 nucleotides read TGTGCCAGCAGTCGAGTCGCGGGCTTCGCTTACCAAGAGACCCAGTACTTC.